This T cell receptor beta chain is from a study of cytomegalovirus exposure and HLA in healthy donors. About this clone: The antigen remains unidentified.

With 60 Vbeta and 13 Jbeta primers, the PCR was carried out. TCRdb keeps only in-frame clones here, not all; method: immunoSEQ multiplex PCR. The data hold 180,000 or so clones, with about 75% observed a single time. Notes on the study in general: Later genetic work tied a missense DCLRE1C variant to beta-chain V and J trimming.

The source material was PBMCs. The source is a woman in her 40s in good health and CMV-seropositive.

DNA of the CDR3: TGTGCCAGCAGAGGGTGGGGACAGCCTAGCACAGATACGCAGTATTTT. Encoded protein: CASRGWGQPSTDTQYF. The rearrangement joins TRBV6-6 to TRBJ2-3; 7 positions match TRBD1. The CDR3 totals 16 residues. J gave up 0 bases and V 6 bases, and 9 bases lay outside the gene matches. Germline CDR1 reads MNHNY; CDR2 reads SVGAGI (reference sequence).